This T cell receptor beta chain is drawn from a study of blood T cells in healthy people across ages. A second PCR of 7 to 11 cycles used a sample-barcoded 5' primer and a J-beta primer mix. Samples each returned at least 2.5 million CDR3-containing paired-end reads. From the 5' RACE reads, TCRdb called clonotypes with MiXCR, one entry per CDR3 protein. The profile shows about 590,000 distinct CDR3 sequences, about 30% of them singletons. This clonotype came up many times. The CDR3 is made up of 14 amino acids. V gave up 0 bases and J gave up 3 bases, with 9 bases separating them. Germline CDR1 is SGHRS and CDR2 is YFSETQ.

The chain has TRBV5-1 and TRBJ2-5; D not resolved. The sequence came from a woman aged 80 or over in good health. The sample consisted of blood. The CDR3 here is CASSLGQNKETQYF. CDR3 sequence (DNA): TGCGCCAGCAGCTTGGGCCAGAATAAAGAGACCCAGTACTTC.